This entry lists 5 T cell receptor beta chains sequenced from one sample in a study of regulatory T cells in long-lasting Graves disease. Specified time point: persistent/refractory GD, antithyroid drugs over 5 years with positive TRAb. RNA from PBMCs was the source of the TCR library. Combining iRepertoire HTBI primers with Arm-PCR of CDR3 regions, the authors built TCR beta libraries. One entry per CDR3 protein results from TCRdb running MiXCR on the multiplex PCR reads. The sample includes 500,000 to 700,000 distinct CDR3 sequences, around 30% seen only once; the top ten take 35% to 55%. The sequenced sample was peripheral blood mononuclear cells (PBMCs), obtained when the disease was refractory, from a patient treated with antithyroid drugs. The receptors derive from a female donor with Graves disease.

Worth noting for this clonotype: One end of the junction varies from germline; a read error may be responsible. V is TRBV5-1 and J is TRBJ1-1; 9 nucleotides match TRBD1. CDR1 and CDR2 (germline): SGHRS, YFSETQ. The CDR3 runs 16 residues. The CDR3, as DNA: TGTGCCAGCAGCTTGGACAGGGGTTCGGGGAACACTGAAGCTTTCTTT. It yields the protein CASSLDRGSGNTEAFF.

There are a few counts of this clonotype. The chain recombines TRBV6-5 with TRBJ1-1, with TRBD1 identical over 8 bases. CDR3 length equals 17 residues. Losses at the gene ends were 2 bases for V and 1 base for J; bases not matched to a gene: 9. Germline lookup yields CDR1 MNHEY and CDR2 SVGAGI. CDR3 in amino acids: CASSYGTGDGGNTEAFF. The DNA for the CDR3 is TGTGCCAGCAGTTACGGGACAGGAGATGGGGGGAACACTGAAGCTTTCTTT.

This clonotype showed up just a few times. The chain combines TRBV29-1 with TRBJ2-7; TRBD2 agrees at 11 bases. The CDR3 contains 14 residues. The ends lost 6 bases at V and 7 bases at J; junction bases unmatched: 11. Germline CDR1 and CDR2: SQVTM and ANQGSEA. CDR3 protein: CSVPGLAVSGEQYF. CDR3 sequence (DNA): TGCAGCGTACCGGGACTAGCGGTTTCTGGAGAGCAGTACTTC.

V gene TRBV5-1 combines with J gene TRBJ1-2; no reliable D call. Deletions cut 1 base from V and 6 bases from J, with 16 bases between. CDR3 size: 15 residues. Germline V gives CDR1 SGHRS, CDR2 YFSETQ. The chain's CDR3 is CASSLSWEGRNGYTF. The CDR3 DNA follows: TGCGCCAGCAGCTTGAGTTGGGAGGGAAGGAATGGCTACACCTTC.

This clonotype came up a few times. This rearrangement joins TRBV10-3 to TRBJ1-2; the D is unclear. The CDR3 covers 14 residues. Trimming pared 8 bases from V and 4 bases from J, leaving 17 bases between. Germline V lookup: CDR1 ENHRY, CDR2 SYGVKD. The CDR3 nucleotides read TGTGCCATCTCCCTAAAGGGAGGGTCCTATGGCTACACCTTC. This translates into CAISLKGGSYGYTF.